This T cell receptor beta chain is drawn from a study of blood T cell repertoires in COVID-19. Study background: Nucleic acid was either cDNA or gDNA, and it came from T cells, B-cell-depleted T cells, or PBMCs.

Per the original methods: Reference gene primer amplification in the assay estimated nucleated cell counts. Profiling relied on immunoSEQ multiplex PCR, and the TCRdb table lists in-frame clones only, not all of them. V, J and clone size are taken as reported in that table, and D and trimming were inferred from the DNA itself. In the table there are 200,000 or so clones, 75% to 90% of which are singletons. The CDR3 runs 13 residues. Trimming left V 3 bases short and J 5 bases short, with 8 bases between. The TCR was taken from a woman between 18 and 29 years old in a cohort exposed to, infected with or recovered from COVID-19 (not recorded which). The chain joins TRBV12-3 or TRBV12-4 to TRBJ1-3; tentatively, D is TRBD1 (5 bases). The specimen was PBMCs or T cells enriched from blood (not recorded which). The DNA for the CDR3 is TGTGCCAGCAGTTTGTCAGGGAGAAACACCATATATTTT. Amino acids: CASSLSGRNTIYF.